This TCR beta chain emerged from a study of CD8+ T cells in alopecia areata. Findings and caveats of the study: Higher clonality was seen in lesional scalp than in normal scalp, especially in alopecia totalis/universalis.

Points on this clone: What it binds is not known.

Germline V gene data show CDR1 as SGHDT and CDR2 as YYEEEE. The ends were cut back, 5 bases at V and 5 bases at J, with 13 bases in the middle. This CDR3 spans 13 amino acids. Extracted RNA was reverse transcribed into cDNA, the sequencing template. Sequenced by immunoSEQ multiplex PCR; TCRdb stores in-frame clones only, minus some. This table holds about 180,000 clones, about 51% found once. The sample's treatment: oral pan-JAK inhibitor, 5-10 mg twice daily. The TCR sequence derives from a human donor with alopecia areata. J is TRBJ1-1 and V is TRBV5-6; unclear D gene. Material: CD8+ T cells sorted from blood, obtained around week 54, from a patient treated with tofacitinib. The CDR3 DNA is TGTGCCAGCAGATGGGCATGGGATACTGAAGCTTTCTTT. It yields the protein CASRWAWDTEAFF. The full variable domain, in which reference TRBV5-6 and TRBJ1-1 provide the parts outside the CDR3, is DAGVTQSPTHLIKTRGQQVTLRCSPKSGHDTVSWYQQALGQGPQFIFQYYEEEERQRGNFPDRFSGHQFPNYSSELNVNALLLGDSALYLCASRWAWDTEAFFGQGTRLTVV.